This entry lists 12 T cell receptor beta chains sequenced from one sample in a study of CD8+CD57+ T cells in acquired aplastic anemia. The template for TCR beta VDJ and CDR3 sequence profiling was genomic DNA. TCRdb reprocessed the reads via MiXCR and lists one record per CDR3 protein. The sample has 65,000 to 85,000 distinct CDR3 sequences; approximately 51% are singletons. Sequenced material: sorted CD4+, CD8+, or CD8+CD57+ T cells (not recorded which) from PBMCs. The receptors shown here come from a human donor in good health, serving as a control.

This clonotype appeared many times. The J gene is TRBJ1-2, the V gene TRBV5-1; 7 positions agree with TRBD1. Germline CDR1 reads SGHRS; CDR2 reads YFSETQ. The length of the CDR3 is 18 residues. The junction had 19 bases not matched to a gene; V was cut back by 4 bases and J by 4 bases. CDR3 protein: CASSNTGTETSGGYGYTF. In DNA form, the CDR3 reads TGCGCCAGCAGCAATACCGGGACAGAGACCTCGGGCGGCTATGGCTACACCTTC.

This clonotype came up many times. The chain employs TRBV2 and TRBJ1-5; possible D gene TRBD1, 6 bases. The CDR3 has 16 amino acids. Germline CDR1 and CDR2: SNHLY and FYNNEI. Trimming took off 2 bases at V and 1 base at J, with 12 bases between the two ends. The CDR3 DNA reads TGTGCCAGCAGTGAACCTGGGGGCTGGAGCAATCAGCCCCAGCATTTT. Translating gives CASSEPGGWSNQPQHF.

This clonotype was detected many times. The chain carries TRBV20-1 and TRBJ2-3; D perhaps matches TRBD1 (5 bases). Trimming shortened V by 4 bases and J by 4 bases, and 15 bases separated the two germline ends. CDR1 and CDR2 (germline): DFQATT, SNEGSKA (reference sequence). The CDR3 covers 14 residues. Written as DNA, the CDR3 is TGCAGTGCTAAAAGCCGCCTGGGGCCAGATACGCAGTATTTT. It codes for CSAKSRLGPDTQYF.

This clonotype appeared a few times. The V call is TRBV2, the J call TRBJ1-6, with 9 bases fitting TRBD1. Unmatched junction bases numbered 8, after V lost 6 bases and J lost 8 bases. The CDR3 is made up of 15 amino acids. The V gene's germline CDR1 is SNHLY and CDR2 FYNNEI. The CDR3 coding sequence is TGTGCCAGCAGCTCAATCCGGGACAGGGATTCACCCCTCCACTTT. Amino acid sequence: CASSSIRDRDSPLHF.

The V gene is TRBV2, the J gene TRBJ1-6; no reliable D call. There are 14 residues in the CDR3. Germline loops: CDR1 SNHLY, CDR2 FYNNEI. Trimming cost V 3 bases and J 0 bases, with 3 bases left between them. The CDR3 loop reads CASSELSYNSPLHF. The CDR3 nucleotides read TGTGCCAGCAGTGAGCTCTCCTATAATTCACCCCTCCACTTT.

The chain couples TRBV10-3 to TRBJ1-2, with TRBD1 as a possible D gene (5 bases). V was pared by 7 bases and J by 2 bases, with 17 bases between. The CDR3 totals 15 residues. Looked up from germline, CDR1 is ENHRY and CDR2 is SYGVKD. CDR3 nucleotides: TGTGCCATCAATTCCGAACAGGACTTAAACTATGGCTACACCTTC. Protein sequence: CAINSEQDLNYGYTF.

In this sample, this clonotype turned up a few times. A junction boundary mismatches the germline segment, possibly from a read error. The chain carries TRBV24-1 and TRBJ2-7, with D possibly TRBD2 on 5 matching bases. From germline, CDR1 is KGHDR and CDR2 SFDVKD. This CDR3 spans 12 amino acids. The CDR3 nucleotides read TGTGCCACCAGTGATTCGCGGCGGGCCCTCACCTTC. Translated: CATSDSRRALTF.

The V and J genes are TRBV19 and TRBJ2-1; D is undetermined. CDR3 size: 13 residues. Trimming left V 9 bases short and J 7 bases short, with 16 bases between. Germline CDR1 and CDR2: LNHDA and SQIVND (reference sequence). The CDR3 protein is CASSPQKENEQFF. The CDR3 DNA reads TGTGCCAGCAGTCCGCAGAAGGAGAATGAGCAGTTCTTC.

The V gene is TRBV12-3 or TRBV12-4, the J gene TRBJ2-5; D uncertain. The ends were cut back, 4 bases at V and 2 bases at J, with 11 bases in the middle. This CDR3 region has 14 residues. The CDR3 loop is CASSWRPLQETQYF. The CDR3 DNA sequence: TGTGCCAGCAGTTGGCGACCGCTTCAAGAGACCCAGTACTTC.

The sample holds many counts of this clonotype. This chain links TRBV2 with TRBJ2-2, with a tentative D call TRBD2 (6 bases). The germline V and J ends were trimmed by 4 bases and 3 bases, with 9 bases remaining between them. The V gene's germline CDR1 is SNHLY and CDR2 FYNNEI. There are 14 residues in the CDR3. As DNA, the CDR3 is TGTGCCAGCAGTGGACTAGAGGACACCGGGGAGCTGTTTTTT. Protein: CASSGLEDTGELFF.

CDR3 sequence: CSVTETGSGEQYF. CDR3 DNA sequence: TGCAGCGTTACGGAAACAGGGAGCGGCGAGCAGTACTTC. The J gene is TRBJ2-7, the V gene TRBV29-1, with D possibly matching TRBD1 (6 bases). The CDR3 has 13 amino acids. Germline loops: CDR1 SQVTM, CDR2 ANQGSEA. The ends were cut back, 5 bases at V and 6 bases at J, with 17 bases in the middle.

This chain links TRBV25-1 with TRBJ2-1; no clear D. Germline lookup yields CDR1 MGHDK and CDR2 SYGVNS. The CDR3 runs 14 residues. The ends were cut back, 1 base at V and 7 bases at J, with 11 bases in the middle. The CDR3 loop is CASSEFKAVNEQFF. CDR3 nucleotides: TGTGCCAGCAGTGAATTTAAGGCAGTAAATGAGCAGTTCTTC.